This T cell receptor (beta chain) emerged from a study of shared clonotypes between healthy human individuals. Deep-level running was used for the assay. Profiled with immunoSEQ multiplex PCR; TCRdb holds only in-frame clones, not every one. The repertoire holds more than 2,000,000 clones, with 85% to 95% as singletons. This clone has only one observation. Other DNA variants within this sample encode the same CDR3. The CDR3 length is 13 residues. Germline values: CDR1 SEHNR, CDR2 FQNEAQ (reference sequence). V gave up 1 base and J gave up 1 base, with 4 bases separating them. This TCR came from a man younger than 30 in good health. Some clones in this sample may be carry-over from other donors' samples. The sequenced sample was naive CD4+ T cells from PBMCs. Subset specified: CD45RA+ positively selected. The chain is built from TRBV7-9 and TRBJ1-1; D is undetermined. The CDR3 loop reads CASSLGANTEAFF. The CDR3 DNA is TGTGCCAGCAGCTTAGGTGCGAACACTGAAGCTTTCTTT.